The 19 T cell receptor beta chains reported below all come from one sample, sequenced in a study of blood T cell repertoires in COVID-19. Generated by immunoSEQ multiplex PCR, the TCRdb table keeps only in-frame clones and is missing some. The sample holds over 350,000 clones, around 89% seen once. Material: peripheral blood. These receptors came from a woman in her 30s with acute or convalescent COVID-19.

The chain carries TRBV7-9 and TRBJ1-4; D possibly corresponds to TRBD1 (5 bases). The CDR3 sequence is 16 residues long. The ends were cut back, 4 bases at V and 0 bases at J, with 12 bases in the middle. Germline assignment: CDR1 SEHNR and CDR2 FQNEAQ (reference sequence). The CDR3 nucleotides are TGTGCCAGCAGCTCCCACCGACAGACAACTAATGAAAAACTGTTTTTT. It is translated as CASSSHRQTTNEKLFF. Based on the CDR3 plus reference TRBV7-9 and TRBJ1-4, the full variable domain is DTGVSQNPRHKITKRGQNVTFRCDPISEHNRLYWYRQTLGQGPEFLTYFQNEAQLEKSRLLSDRFSAERPKGSFSTLEIQRTEQGDSAMYLCASSSHRQTTNEKLFFGSGTQLSVL.

The V gene is TRBV9, the J gene TRBJ2-7, with TRBD1 identical over 11 bases. The CDR3 loop spans 14 amino acids. V was pared by 4 bases and J by 6 bases, with 6 bases of the junction left unmatched. CDR1 is SGDLS and CDR2 is YYNGEE in the germline V gene. CDR3 sequence: CASSPYGTGGEQYF. The CDR3 coding sequence is TGTGCCAGCAGCCCCTATGGGACAGGGGGCGAGCAGTACTTC.

This sequence joins TRBV5-4 and TRBJ1-3; TRBD1 matches at 7 bases. CDR3 length: 15 amino acids. Germline loops: CDR1 SGHNT, CDR2 YYREEE (reference sequence). With V trimmed by 3 bases and J by 4 bases, 7 bases remained unmatched. This CDR3 is CASSYTGARGNTIYF. The CDR3 DNA sequence: TGTGCCAGCAGCTATACAGGGGCGAGAGGAAACACCATATATTTT.

The chain carries TRBV28 and TRBJ1-5, with 7 bases that match TRBD1. Germline CDR1 reads MDHEN; CDR2 reads SYDVKM. CDR3 length: 14 amino acids. With V trimmed by 9 bases and J by 2 bases, 7 bases remained unmatched. CDR3 residues: CASSTGLGNQPQHF. The CDR3 nucleotides read TGTGCCAGTTCGACAGGGTTAGGCAATCAGCCCCAGCATTTT.

The chain links TRBV30 to TRBJ1-6; D unclear. The V end lost 1 base, the J end lost 3 bases, and 7 bases lay between the germline ends. The CDR3 totals 14 residues. Germline V gives CDR1 GTSNPN, CDR2 SVGIG (reference sequence). The CDR3 here is CAWSGEGYNSPLHF. The CDR3 bases are TGTGCCTGGAGTGGGGAGGGCTATAATTCACCCCTCCACTTT. Based on the CDR3 plus reference TRBV30 and TRBJ1-6, the full variable domain is SQTIHQWPATLVQPVGSPLSLECTVEGTSNPNLYWYRQAAGRGLQLLFYSVGIGQISSEVPQNLSASRPQDRQFILSSKKLLLSDSGFYLCAWSGEGYNSPLHFGNGTRLTVT.

The chain employs TRBV3-1 (or the pseudogene TRBV3-2) and TRBJ2-3, with 11 bases matching TRBD2. This CDR3 has 21 residues. Germline values: CDR1 LGHDT, CDR2 YNNKEL (reference sequence). J gave up 1 base and V 2 bases, and 17 bases lay outside the gene matches. Here the CDR3 reads CASSQQGGQGETSGGTDTQYF. In nucleotides, the CDR3 is TGTGCCAGCAGCCAACAAGGGGGACAGGGAGAGACTAGCGGGGGCACAGATACGCAGTATTTT.

This clone was recorded once. The genes are TRBV2 and TRBJ2-5; TRBD1 matches at 10 bases. Looked up from germline, CDR1 is SNHLY and CDR2 is FYNNEI. The CDR3 totals 13 residues. J was trimmed by 4 bases and V by 11 bases; bases with no gene match: 7. The CDR3 nucleotides read TGTGCCGGGAGACAGGGGGCGGGAGAGACCCAGTACTTC. This encodes CAGRQGAGETQYF.

This clone is a singleton in its sample. The genes are TRBV30 and TRBJ2-7; maybe TRBD2 (6 bases). The V end was cut by 4 bases, the J end by 7 bases, with 23 bases between. This CDR3 region has 15 residues. Germline V gives CDR1 GTSNPN, CDR2 SVGIG (reference sequence). CDR3 protein: CAWTLSAGTFFEQYF. For the CDR3, the DNA is TGTGCCTGGACCCTCTCTGCCGGGACTTTTTTTGAGCAGTACTTC.

This chain uses TRBV14 with TRBJ2-6; possibly TRBD1 for D (6 bases). In germline, CDR1 is SGHDN, CDR2 FVKESK. V shed 9 bases and J shed 0 bases, with 12 bases lying between them. This CDR3 contains 15 residues. The CDR3: CASAGTSSGANVLTF. The CDR3 bases are TGTGCCAGTGCCGGGACATCCTCTGGGGCCAACGTCCTGACTTTC. The full variable domain, completed using reference TRBV14 and TRBJ2-6, is EAGVTQFPSHSVIEKGQTVTLRCDPISGHDNLYWYRRVMGKEIKFLLHFVKESKQDESGMPNNRFLAERTGGTYSTLKVQPAELEDSGVYFCASAGTSSGANVLTFGAGSRLTVL.

For the CDR3, the DNA is TGCAGCGAGAGCAGGGGGCGCGGAGATACGCAGTATTTT. This encodes CSESRGRGDTQYF. This chain joins TRBV29-1 and TRBJ2-3; 8 bases fit TRBD1. The CDR3 has 13 amino acids. V lost 7 bases, J lost 5 bases, and 8 bases stayed unmatched. Per the germline V gene, CDR1 is SQVTM and CDR2 is ANQGSEA.

The chain carries TRBV3-1 (or the pseudogene TRBV3-2) and TRBJ2-7; 11 positions match TRBD1. J was trimmed by 6 bases and V by 2 bases; bases with no gene match: 3. The CDR3 runs to 14 residues. In germline, CDR1 is LGHDT, CDR2 YNNKEL (reference sequence). CDR3 protein: CASSQPGTGGEQYF. The CDR3 DNA is TGTGCCAGCAGCCAACCCGGGACAGGGGGCGAGCAGTACTTC.

This chain links TRBV30 with TRBJ2-2; TRBD1 aligns across 9 bases. J lost 5 bases, V lost 7 bases, and 11 bases had no gene match. The CDR3 length is 15 residues. The germline V gene has CDR1 GTSNPN and CDR2 SVGIG (reference sequence). The CDR3 region has the DNA TGTGCCTCCCACCTACAGGGGGCAAGGACCGGGGAGCTGTTTTTT. Translation gives CASHLQGARTGELFF.

The CDR3 nucleotides read TGTGCCAGCAGTGAGCGGATTCCGAACACTGAAGCTTTCTTT. Translation: CASSERIPNTEAFF. This rearrangement joins TRBV6-1 to TRBJ1-1, with D unresolved. Germline lookup yields CDR1 MNHNS and CDR2 SASEGT. The V end lost 3 bases, the J end lost 1 base, and 9 bases lay between the germline ends. The CDR3 runs 14 residues.

This rearrangement joins TRBV18 to TRBJ1-5; 7 nucleotides align to TRBD1. The CDR3 loop spans 15 amino acids. Per the germline V gene, CDR1 is KGHSH and CDR2 is LQKENI. V shed 1 base and J 4 bases; nucleotides not matched to a gene: 4. The CDR3 region has the DNA TGTGCCAGCTCACCACAAGGGACAGCAAATCAGCCCCAGCATTTT. Translation: CASSPQGTANQPQHF.

The chain couples TRBV6-1 to TRBJ1-2; D is possibly TRBD1 (5 bases). Germline values: CDR1 MNHNS, CDR2 SASEGT. The CDR3 consists of 15 residues. Trimming stripped 3 bases from V and 3 bases from J, with 14 bases between. CDR3 DNA sequence: TGTGCCAGCAGTGACCCTTCGGGGGTTGACTATGGCTACACCTTC. The encoded protein is CASSDPSGVDYGYTF.

This clone was recorded once. This chain joins TRBV4-2 and TRBJ1-4; D call uncertain. The CDR3 covers 14 residues. Germline loops: CDR1 LGHNA, CDR2 YNFKEQ. The V end lost 0 bases, the J end lost 4 bases, and 6 bases lay between the germline ends. The DNA for the CDR3 is TGTGCCAGCAGCCAAGATCTGTTTAATGAAAAACTGTTTTTT. Amino acid sequence: CASSQDLFNEKLFF.

The table lists this clone with a count of one. The gene calls are TRBV5-4 and TRBJ2-3, with 13 bases fitting TRBD2. The germline gives CDR1 SGHNT, CDR2 YYREEE (reference sequence). The CDR3 extends over 15 amino acids. With V trimmed by 4 bases and J by 6 bases, 5 bases remained unmatched. CDR3 amino acids: CASSKLAGGPDTQYF. The CDR3 nucleotides read TGTGCCAGCAGCAAACTAGCGGGGGGGCCCGATACGCAGTATTTT.

V gene TRBV23-1 combines with J gene TRBJ1-5, with D perhaps matching TRBD1 (6 bases). TRBV23-1 is flagged as an ORF with uncertain function. The V end lost 3 bases, the J end lost 1 base, and 13 bases lay between the germline ends. The CDR3 is made up of 16 amino acids. The CDR3 DNA follows: TGCGCCAGCAGTCACCGACAGGAGAAGAGCAATCAGCCCCAGCATTTT. This codes for CASSHRQEKSNQPQHF.

In its sample, this clone was seen a few times. J is TRBJ1-6 and V is TRBV19; D is perhaps TRBD1 (5 bases). The germline V and J ends were trimmed by 6 bases and 5 bases, with 23 bases remaining between them. The CDR3 contains 18 residues. Per the germline V gene, CDR1 is LNHDA and CDR2 is SQIVND (reference sequence). For the CDR3, the DNA is TGTGCCAGTAGCATCAACTTAGGGGCCCCCTTGGATAATTCACCCCTCCACTTT. The encoded protein is CASSINLGAPLDNSPLHF.